The 27 T cell receptor beta chains reported below all come from one sample, sequenced in a study of regulatory T cells in long-lasting Graves disease. Sample time point: newly diagnosed GD, antithyroid drugs for less than 3 months. Isolated PBMC RNA provided the starting material for the TCR library. iRepertoire HTBI primers and Arm-PCR of CDR3 regions built TCR beta libraries. TCRdb processed the multiplex PCR reads anew with MiXCR; each CDR3 protein has one entry. The data show roughly 440,000 distinct CDR3 sequences, approximately 16% seen once. Another study also made use of these data, one on T cells in Graves' hyperthyroidism and ophthalmopathy.

The input for sequencing was peripheral blood mononuclear cells (PBMCs), taken at new diagnosis, from a patient treated with antithyroid drugs. The origin of the receptors is a young woman with Graves disease.

This clonotype was detected a few times. The chain recombines TRBV6-1 with TRBJ2-1; 7 bases match TRBD1. The CDR3 runs to 15 residues. Germline V gene lookup returns CDR1 MNHNS and CDR2 SASEGT. J gave up 5 bases and V 3 bases, and 7 bases lay outside the gene matches. CDR3 nucleotides: TGTGCCAGCAGTGACACCGGGACAGCAAACAATGAGCAGTTCTTC. Amino acid sequence: CASSDTGTANNEQFF.

The chain recombines TRBV11-3 with TRBJ2-1; 12 nucleotides match TRBD1. The CDR3 is 17 residues long. CDR1 is SGHNT, CDR2 YENEEA, per germline. V trimming: 7 bases; J trimming: 4 bases; junction bases outside the gene matches: 11. CDR3: CASTATGQGAGYNEQFF. CDR3 sequence (DNA): TGTGCCAGCACCGCAACGGGACAGGGGGCGGGATACAATGAGCAGTTCTTC.

This clonotype showed up just a few times. The chain links TRBV20-1 to TRBJ1-2, with 10 nucleotides matching TRBD1. The trim removed 6 bases at V and 6 bases at J, leaving 4 bases unmatched. Germline V CDR1 and CDR2: DFQATT, SNEGSKA (reference sequence). The CDR3 spans 12 residues. This CDR3 reads CSAGGQGNGYTF. The CDR3 coding sequence is TGCAGTGCGGGGGGACAGGGGAATGGCTACACCTTC.

The sample holds a few counts of this clonotype. The gene calls are TRBV15 and TRBJ2-3, with TRBD1 as a possible D gene (6 bases). V was trimmed by 9 bases and J by 0 bases, leaving 16 bases between them. Germline lookup yields CDR1 LNHNV and CDR2 YYDKDF (reference sequence). The CDR3 has 15 residues. The chain's CDR3 is CATVDGTPSTDTQYF. The CDR3 DNA is TGTGCCACTGTAGATGGGACACCGAGCACAGATACGCAGTATTTT.

This chain links TRBV6-9 with TRBJ2-1; 9 bases fit TRBD1. Trimming at V came to 3 bases and at J to 3 bases, leaving 6 bases not matched to a gene. The CDR3 runs 16 residues. The germline V gene has CDR1 MNHGY and CDR2 SVAAGI. CDR3 DNA sequence: TGTGCCAGCAGTTACTCCTCGGGACAGGGCTACAATGAGCAGTTCTTC. Translated: CASSYSSGQGYNEQFF.

This clonotype was seen at least ten times. As DNA, the CDR3 is TGTGCCACCAGCTCCGAAATCCTAGCGGGAGTCGAGACCCAGTACTTC. It translates to CATSSEILAGVETQYF. This chain connects TRBV15 to TRBJ2-5, with 10 bases lining up with TRBD2. V shed 5 bases, J shed 5 bases, and the junction held 11 bases outside the gene matches. The CDR3 length is 16 residues. CDR1 is LNHNV, CDR2 YYDKDF, per germline (reference sequence).

This clonotype appeared a few times. The chain links TRBV14 to TRBJ2-1; 7 nucleotides agree with TRBD2. J was trimmed by 5 bases and V by 0 bases; bases with no gene match: 10. Per germline, CDR1 SGHDN and CDR2 FVKESK. The CDR3 sequence is 17 residues long. The CDR3 DNA follows: TGTGCCAGCAGCCAAGAGGGAACTGCGGGAGCTAACAATGAGCAGTTCTTC. This gives the protein CASSQEGTAGANNEQFF.

The J gene is TRBJ1-5, the V gene TRBV19; 9 nucleotides match TRBD1. V lost 6 bases to trimming and J lost 5 bases; unmatched junction nucleotides: 11. From germline, CDR1 is LNHDA and CDR2 SQIVND (reference sequence). The CDR3 extends over 16 amino acids. CDR3 DNA: TGTGCCAGTAGCCCCCCTTGGACAGGGGACGATCAGCCCCAGCATTTT. Translation gives CASSPPWTGDDQPQHF.

This clonotype was counted between two and nine times. The gene calls are TRBV14 and TRBJ2-7; no reliable D call. The CDR3 extends over 14 amino acids. Between the trimmed V and J ends, which lost 0 bases and 2 bases, there was a span of 8 bases. Germline V gives CDR1 SGHDN, CDR2 FVKESK. The CDR3 reads CASSQDLLPYEQYF. In nucleotides, the CDR3 is TGTGCCAGCAGCCAAGATCTGCTTCCCTACGAGCAGTACTTC.

This clonotype showed up many times. The J gene is TRBJ2-7, the V gene TRBV7-9; D tentatively reads TRBD1 or TRBD2 (5 bases each). CDR1 and CDR2 (germline): SEHNR, FQNEAQ (reference sequence). V gave up 3 bases and J gave up 4 bases, with 7 bases separating them. The CDR3 covers 12 residues. CDR3: CASSLGEYEQYF. CDR3 DNA: TGTGCCAGCAGCTTGGGGGAATACGAGCAGTACTTC.

Many counts were recorded for this clonotype. The chain employs TRBV10-3 and TRBJ2-7; 8 nucleotides align to TRBD2. CDR3 length equals 15 residues. The germline CDR1 and CDR2 sequences are ENHRY and SYGVKD. J was trimmed by 1 base and V by 2 bases; bases with no gene match: 4. The CDR3 loop reads CAISEGLAGSYEQYF. The CDR3 DNA follows: TGTGCCATCAGTGAGGGCTTAGCGGGATCCTACGAGCAGTACTTC.

Ten or more counts support this clonotype. The gene calls are TRBV7-2 and TRBJ2-3, with 11 nucleotides matching TRBD1. Germline CDR1 reads SGHTA; CDR2 reads FQGNSA. Unmatched junction bases numbered 5, after V lost 4 bases and J lost 5 bases. The CDR3 loop spans 15 amino acids. The CDR3: CASSWGTGGQDTQYF. CDR3 nucleotide sequence: TGTGCCAGCAGCTGGGGGACAGGGGGGCAAGATACGCAGTATTTT.

This clonotype was picked up a small number of times. The CDR3 region has the DNA TGTGCCAGCAGCCCCCGGGGACAGGCGGAAGCTTTCTTT. Translating it yields CASSPRGQAEAFF. The chain uses TRBV7-2 and TRBJ1-1, with 8 bases identical to TRBD1. V was clipped by 5 bases and J by 8 bases; unmatched bases: 7. Germline loops: CDR1 SGHTA, CDR2 FQGNSA. The CDR3 extends over 13 amino acids.

Ten or more counts support this clonotype. J is TRBJ1-1 and V is TRBV30; tentatively, D is TRBD1 (5 bases). V dropped 2 bases and J dropped 1 base, with 8 bases sitting between them. Germline V CDR1 and CDR2: GTSNPN, SVGIG (reference sequence). The CDR3 has 13 residues. The CDR3 bases are TGTGCCTGGAGTTTCAGGGAGAACACTGAAGCTTTCTTT. Its protein product is CAWSFRENTEAFF. The full variable domain, completed using reference TRBV30 and TRBJ1-1, is SQTIHQWPATLVQPVGSPLSLECTVEGTSNPNLYWYRQAAGRGLQLLFYSVGIGQISSEVPQNLSASRPQDRQFILSSKKLLLSDSGFYLCAWSFRENTEAFFGQGTRLTVV.

This clonotype came up many times. The gene calls are TRBV7-2 and TRBJ2-7; D is unresolved. The V and J ends lost 2 bases and 0 bases respectively, with 11 bases between them. The germline CDR1 and CDR2 sequences are SGHTA and FQGNSA. The CDR3 is 15 amino acids. CDR3 bases: TGTGCCAGCAGCTTAAATAGGCAATTCTCCTACGAGCAGTACTTC. Its protein product is CASSLNRQFSYEQYF. The variable domain in full, with the rest retrieved from reference TRBV7-2 and TRBJ2-7, is GAGVSQSPSNKVTEKGKDVELRCDPISGHTALYWYRQSLGQGLEFLIYFQGNSAPDKSGLPSDRFSAERTGGSVSTLTIQRTQQEDSAVYLCASSLNRQFSYEQYFGPGTRLTVT.

This clonotype has at least ten counts. The V gene is TRBV4-2, the J gene TRBJ2-5; tentative D call: TRBD2 (5 bases). Deletions cut 0 bases from V and 5 bases from J, with 10 bases between. The CDR3 is 14 amino acids. CDR1 is LGHNA, CDR2 YNFKEQ, per germline. The CDR3, as DNA: TGTGCCAGCAGCCAAGACGAGGGATTTGAGACCCAGTACTTC. This sequence encodes CASSQDEGFETQYF.

This clonotype came up many times. V gene TRBV7-2 combines with J gene TRBJ2-5; D may be TRBD1 or TRBD2 (6 bases each). CDR1 is SGHTA and CDR2 is FQGNSA in the germline V gene. The CDR3 has 16 residues. Between the trimmed V and J ends, which lost 6 bases and 1 base, there was a span of 18 bases. CDR3 DNA sequence: TGTGCCAGCAGATCGGCGCTCCGGGGGCCCCAAGAGACCCAGTACTTC. This translates into CASRSALRGPQETQYF.

This clonotype was seen a handful of times. This rearrangement joins TRBV12-3 or TRBV12-4 to TRBJ1-5; weak D call: TRBD1 (5 bases). The CDR3 is 11 residues long. The ends were cut back, 5 bases at V and 9 bases at J, with 8 bases in the middle. CDR3 coding DNA: TGTGCCAGCAGTCCGGGGGGGCCCCAGCATTTT. It encodes CASSPGGPQHF.

This clonotype has only a few counts. A much larger clone differs from this one at a single base, so this may be a read error. The chain links TRBV3-1 to TRBJ1-2; no firm D call. CDR3 length: 13 amino acids. Germline V gene lookup returns CDR1 LGHDT and CDR2 YNNKEL (reference sequence). Trimming removed 4 bases at V and 9 bases at J, with 15 bases between. CDR3 coding DNA: TGTGCCAGCAGCCCAGCGACGGCTTATAGCTACACCTTC. Amino acids: CASSPATAYSYTF.

Many counts were recorded for this clonotype. V and J are TRBV5-1 and TRBJ1-1; a weak D match, TRBD1 (5 bases). CDR3 length: 15 amino acids. Per germline, CDR1 SGHRS and CDR2 YFSETQ. Deletions cut 4 bases from V and 6 bases from J, with 19 bases between. The CDR3 nucleotides read TGCGCCAGCAGCCTGCTTGACAGAGACCAATCTGAAGCTTTCTTT. Translation gives CASSLLDRDQSEAFF. Variable domain in full (rest from reference TRBV5-1 and TRBJ1-1): KAGVTQTPRYLIKTRGQQVTLSCSPISGHRSVSWYQQTPGQGLQFLFEYFSETQRNKGNFPGRFSGRQFSNSRSEMNVSTLELGDSALYLCASSLLDRDQSEAFFGQGTRLTVV.

This clonotype was seen a few times. The chain joins TRBV7-2 to TRBJ2-3; D unresolved. The CDR3 spans 15 residues. Trimming shortened V by 4 bases and J by 6 bases, and 17 bases separated the two germline ends. CDR1 and CDR2 from the germline V gene are SGHTA and FQGNSA. The CDR3 spells CASSSPNSFFDTQYF. The CDR3 region has the DNA TGTGCCAGCAGCTCCCCAAACTCTTTCTTTGATACGCAGTATTTT. Using reference TRBV7-2 and TRBJ2-3 for the parts outside the CDR3, the full variable domain is GAGVSQSPSNKVTEKGKDVELRCDPISGHTALYWYRQSLGQGLEFLIYFQGNSAPDKSGLPSDRFSAERTGGSVSTLTIQRTQQEDSAVYLCASSSPNSFFDTQYFGPGTRLTVL.

V and J are TRBV7-9 and TRBJ2-3; D remains ambiguous. The V and J ends lost 5 bases and 2 bases respectively, with 8 bases between them. This CDR3 comprises 13 residues. Germline values: CDR1 SEHNR, CDR2 FQNEAQ (reference sequence). The CDR3, as DNA: TGTGCCAGCAGCCCATTTGACACAGATACGCAGTATTTT. Protein product: CASSPFDTDTQYF.

This clonotype was detected many times. The rearrangement uses TRBV11-2 and TRBJ1-1; no clear D. Germline CDR1 is SGHAT and CDR2 is FQNNGV. The CDR3 is 15 residues long. Deletions cut 5 bases from V and 4 bases from J, with 17 bases between. The CDR3: CASSPGAIGFTEAFF. The DNA of the CDR3 is TGTGCCAGCAGCCCCGGCGCAATAGGGTTCACTGAAGCTTTCTTT.

A word on this clonotype: A read error may produce the germline difference seen at one junction end. This chain joins TRBV5-5 and TRBJ2-3; the D is unclear. Germline-derived CDR1 and CDR2 are SGHKS and YYEKEE (reference sequence). The CDR3 is 12 residues long. Here the CDR3 DNA reads TGTGCCAGCAGCCGTAGCCCAGATGCGCAGTATTTT. It yields the protein CASSRSPDAQYF.

This clonotype was seen at least ten times. The chain has TRBV7-2 and TRBJ2-1; the D is unclear. Between the trimmed V and J ends, which lost 2 bases and 9 bases, there was a span of 8 bases. The CDR3 is 12 residues long. Germline V lookup: CDR1 SGHTA, CDR2 FQGNSA. CDR3 loop: CASSLRAVEQFF. CDR3 DNA sequence: TGTGCCAGCAGCTTACGGGCAGTTGAGCAGTTCTTC.

Only a few counts were recorded for this clonotype. This chain uses TRBV3-1 with TRBJ1-3, with D unresolved. V lost 0 bases and J 0 bases, leaving 9 bases between the germline ends. This CDR3 region has 16 residues. CDR1 and CDR2 (germline): LGHDT, YNNKEL (reference sequence). Here the CDR3 reads CASSQEPDYSGNTIYF. In DNA, the CDR3 is TGTGCCAGCAGCCAAGAGCCAGACTACTCTGGAAACACCATATATTTT. The entire variable domain, with the rest obtained from reference TRBV3-1 and TRBJ1-3, is as follows: DTAVSQTPKYLVTQMGNDKSIKCEQNLGHDTMYWYKQDSKKFLKIMFSYNNKELIINETVPNRFSPKSPDKAHLNLHINSLELGDSAVYFCASSQEPDYSGNTIYFGEGSWLTVV.

Concerning this clonotype: This may be a read error: a much more frequent sequence differs by one nucleotide. The DNA of the CDR3 is TGTGCCAGCAGTCAGTTTGAGAGCGGAGCTTTCTTT. This codes for CASSQFESGAFF. V and J are TRBV12-3 or TRBV12-4 and TRBJ1-1; no reliable D call. The CDR3 sequence is 12 residues long. V lost 5 bases, J lost 10 bases, and 14 bases lay in between.